This T cell receptor beta chain was sequenced for a study of blood T cells in healthy people across ages. About the research overall: Template switching picked up about one barcoded beta molecule for each two T cells. Overall study results and limits: Investigators treated diversity estimates from one million T cells as underestimates. Per-million-T-cell TCR beta diversity fell roughly linearly with age.

This clonotype was seen a few times. Antigen: not known. A second PCR of roughly 7 to 11 cycles used a sample-barcoded 5' primer and a J-beta primer mix. TCRdb reprocessed the 5' RACE reads with MiXCR, giving one entry per CDR3 protein. This table holds hundreds of thousands of distinct CDR3 sequences, around 48% found once. The V and J ends lost 3 bases and 5 bases respectively, with 20 bases between them. The CDR3 sequence is 16 residues long. Germline CDR1 MDHEN, CDR2 SYDVKM. The donors, aged roughly 6 to 90, were healthy Caucasians from Russia. Sequenced sample: blood. The rearrangement links TRBV28 to TRBJ2-7; D unclear. The TCR was taken from a man aged 25-45 years in good health. DNA for the CDR3: TGTGCCAGCAGTTTTTACGGTATATCGGGCTTTCACGAGCAGTACTTC. Translation: CASSFYGISGFHEQYF.